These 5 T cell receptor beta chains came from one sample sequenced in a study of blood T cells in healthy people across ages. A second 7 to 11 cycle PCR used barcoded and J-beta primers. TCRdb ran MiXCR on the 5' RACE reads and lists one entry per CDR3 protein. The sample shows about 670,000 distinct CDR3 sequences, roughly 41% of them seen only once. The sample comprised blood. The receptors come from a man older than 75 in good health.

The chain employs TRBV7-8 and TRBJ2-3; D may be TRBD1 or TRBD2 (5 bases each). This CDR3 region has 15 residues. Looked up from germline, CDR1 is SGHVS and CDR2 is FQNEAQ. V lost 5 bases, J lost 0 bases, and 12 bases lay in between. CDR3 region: CASSNRDPSTDTQYF. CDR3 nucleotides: TGTGCCAGCAGCAACCGGGACCCTAGCACAGATACGCAGTATTTT.

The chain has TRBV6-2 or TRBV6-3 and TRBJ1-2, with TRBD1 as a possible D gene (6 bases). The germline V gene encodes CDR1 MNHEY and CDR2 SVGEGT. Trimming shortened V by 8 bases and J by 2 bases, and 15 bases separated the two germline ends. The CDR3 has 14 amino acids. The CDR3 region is CASVRTGTNYGYTF. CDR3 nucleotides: TGTGCCAGCGTTAGAACAGGGACCAACTATGGCTACACCTTC.

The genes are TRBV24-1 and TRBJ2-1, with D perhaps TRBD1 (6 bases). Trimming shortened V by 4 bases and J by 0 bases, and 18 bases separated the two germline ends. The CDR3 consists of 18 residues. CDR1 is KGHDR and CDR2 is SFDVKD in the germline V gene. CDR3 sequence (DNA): TGTGCCACCAGTGACTCCACTCAGCAGGGGTCCTCCTACAATGAGCAGTTCTTC. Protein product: CATSDSTQQGSSYNEQFF.

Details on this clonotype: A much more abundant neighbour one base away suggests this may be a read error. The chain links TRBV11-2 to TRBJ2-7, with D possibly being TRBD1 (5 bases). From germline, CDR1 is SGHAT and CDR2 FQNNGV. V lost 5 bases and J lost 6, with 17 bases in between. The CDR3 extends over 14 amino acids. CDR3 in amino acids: CASSQDITASEQYF. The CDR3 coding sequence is TGTGCCAGCAGCCAGGACATAACCGCATCCGAGCAGTACTTC.

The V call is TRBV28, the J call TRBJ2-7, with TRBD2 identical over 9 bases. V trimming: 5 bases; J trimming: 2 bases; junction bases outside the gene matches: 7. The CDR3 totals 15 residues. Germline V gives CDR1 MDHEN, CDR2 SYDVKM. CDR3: CASSMLAGLAYEQYF. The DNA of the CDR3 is TGTGCCAGCAGTATGCTAGCGGGATTAGCCTACGAGCAGTACTTC.